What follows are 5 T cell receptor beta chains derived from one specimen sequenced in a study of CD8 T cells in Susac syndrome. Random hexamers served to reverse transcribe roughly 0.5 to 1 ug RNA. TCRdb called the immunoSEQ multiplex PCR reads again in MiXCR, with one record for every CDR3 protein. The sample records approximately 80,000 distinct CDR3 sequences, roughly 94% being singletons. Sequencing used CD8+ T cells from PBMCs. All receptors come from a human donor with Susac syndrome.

This CDR3 reads CASSFPAETGERGEQYF. In nucleotides, the CDR3 is TGTGCCAGCAGTTTTCCGGCAGAGACAGGGGAACGAGGCGAGCAGTACTTC. The chain combines TRBV28 with TRBJ2-7; 8 positions agree with TRBD1. With V trimmed by 3 bases and J by 6 bases, 16 bases remained unmatched. Looked up from germline, CDR1 is MDHEN and CDR2 is SYDVKM. The length of the CDR3 is 17 residues. Full variable domain (outside the CDR3, taken from reference TRBV28 and TRBJ2-7): DVKVTQSSRYLVKRTGEKVFLECVQDMDHENMFWYRQDPGLGLRLIYFSYDVKMKEKGDIPEGYSVSREKKERFSLILESASTNQTSMYLCASSFPAETGERGEQYFGPGTRLTVT.

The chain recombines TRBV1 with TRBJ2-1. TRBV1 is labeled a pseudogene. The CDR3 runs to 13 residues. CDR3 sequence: CTSSQGNYNEQFF. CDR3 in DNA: TGCACCAGCAGCCAAGGAAACTACAATGAGCAGTTCTTC.

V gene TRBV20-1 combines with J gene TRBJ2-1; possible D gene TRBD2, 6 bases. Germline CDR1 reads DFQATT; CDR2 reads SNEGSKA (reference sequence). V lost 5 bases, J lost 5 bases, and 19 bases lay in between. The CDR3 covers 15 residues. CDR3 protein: CSAPPLAPTHNEQFF. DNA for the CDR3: TGCAGTGCTCCTCCCCTAGCGCCCACCCACAATGAGCAGTTCTTC.

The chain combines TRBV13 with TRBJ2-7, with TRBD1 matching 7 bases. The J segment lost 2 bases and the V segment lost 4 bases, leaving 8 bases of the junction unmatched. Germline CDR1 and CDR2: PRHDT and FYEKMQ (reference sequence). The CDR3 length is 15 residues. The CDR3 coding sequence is TGTGCCAGCAGCTCGACAGGGTCCGGAGCCTACGAGCAGTACTTC. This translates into CASSSTGSGAYEQYF.

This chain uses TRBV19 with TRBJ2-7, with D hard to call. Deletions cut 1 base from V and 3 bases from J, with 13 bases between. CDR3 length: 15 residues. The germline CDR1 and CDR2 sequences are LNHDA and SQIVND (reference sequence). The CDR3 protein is CASSIGTAYSYEQYF. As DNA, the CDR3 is TGTGCCAGTAGTATAGGGACGGCGTACAGCTACGAGCAGTACTTC.